This T cell receptor beta chain was identified during a study of identical twins. Study-wide findings and caveats: Insertion counts were lower in abundant cord blood beta clonotypes, a trend that memory repertoires did not show. Models underestimated TCR alpha sharing (out-of-frame) in monozygotic twins.

Using its own MiXCR run on the 5' RACE reads, TCRdb lists one record per CDR3 protein. The data contain roughly 690,000 distinct CDR3 sequences, over 5% of them singletons. The CDR3 contains 15 residues. After removal of 5 bases from V and 9 bases from J, the junction contained 12 bases not matched to a gene. Germline V lookup: CDR1 MNHNS, CDR2 SASEGT. In this sample, this clonotype turned up a few times. Its antigen is unknown. This receptor was identified in a man between 18 and 35 years old in good health. The J gene is TRBJ2-1, the V gene TRBV6-1, with 8 bases that match TRBD2. Source material: naive T cells sorted from blood. This chain's CDR3 is CASSRGFGRVGEQFF. The CDR3 DNA follows: TGTGCCAGCAGTCGAGGTTTCGGGAGGGTGGGTGAGCAGTTCTTC.